Listed here are 3 T cell receptor beta chains from one sample, sequenced in a study of cytomegalovirus exposure and HLA in healthy donors. Sequencing used immunoSEQ multiplex PCR; TCRdb keeps in-frame clones, though not all of them. There are fewer than 120,000 clones in the sample; roughly 90% occur only once, and 1.4% to 1.5% lies in the top ten. Specimen: PBMCs. These receptors all stem from a woman in her twenties or thirties in good health and CMV-seropositive.

The chain couples TRBV5-1 to TRBJ2-5, with 13 bases identical to TRBD2. This CDR3 is built from 15 residues. Germline V gene sequence: CDR1 SGHRS, CDR2 YFSETQ. With 7 bases clipped from V and 1 base from J, the junction kept 4 bases outside the gene matches. CDR3 sequence reads: CASVGTSGAQETQYF. CDR3 nucleotides: TGCGCCAGCGTAGGGACTAGCGGGGCCCAAGAGACCCAGTACTTC.

This rearrangement joins TRBV4-3 to TRBJ2-7; 7 positions match TRBD1. The CDR3 has 15 amino acids. The germline V gene has CDR1 LGHNA and CDR2 YSLEER. The junction had 6 bases not matched to a gene; V was cut back by 2 bases and J by 2 bases. The CDR3 protein is CASSQRRGTAYEQYF. In DNA, the CDR3 is TGCGCCAGCAGCCAACGCCGTGGGACAGCCTACGAGCAGTACTTC.

This clone showed up just once. This rearrangement joins TRBV5-6 to TRBJ1-1; D possibly corresponds to TRBD1 (5 bases). The CDR3 extends over 11 amino acids. Germline lookup yields CDR1 SGHDT and CDR2 YYEEEE. Trimming left V 2 bases short and J 8 bases short, with 7 bases between. CDR3 DNA sequence: TGTGCCAGCAGCTTTCAGGGAGAAGCTTTCTTT. The encoded protein is CASSFQGEAFF.